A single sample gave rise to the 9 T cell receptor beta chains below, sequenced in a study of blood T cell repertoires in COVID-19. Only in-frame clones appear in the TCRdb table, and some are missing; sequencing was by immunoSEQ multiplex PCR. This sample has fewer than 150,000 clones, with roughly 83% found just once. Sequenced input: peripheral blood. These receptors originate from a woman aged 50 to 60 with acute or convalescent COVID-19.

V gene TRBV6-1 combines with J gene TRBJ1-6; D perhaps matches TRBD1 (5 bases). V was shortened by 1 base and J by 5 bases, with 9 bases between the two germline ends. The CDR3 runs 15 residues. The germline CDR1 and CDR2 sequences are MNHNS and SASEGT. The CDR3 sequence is CASSEVTGDNSPLHF. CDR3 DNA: TGTGCCAGCAGTGAAGTAACAGGAGATAATTCACCCCTCCACTTT.

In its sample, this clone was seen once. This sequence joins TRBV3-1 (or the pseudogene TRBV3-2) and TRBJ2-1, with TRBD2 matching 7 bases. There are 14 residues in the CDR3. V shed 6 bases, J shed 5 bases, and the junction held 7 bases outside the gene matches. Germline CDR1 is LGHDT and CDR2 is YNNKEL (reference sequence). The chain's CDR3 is CASRPGLRDNEQFF. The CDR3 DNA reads TGTGCCAGCAGACCGGGACTACGGGACAATGAGCAGTTCTTC.

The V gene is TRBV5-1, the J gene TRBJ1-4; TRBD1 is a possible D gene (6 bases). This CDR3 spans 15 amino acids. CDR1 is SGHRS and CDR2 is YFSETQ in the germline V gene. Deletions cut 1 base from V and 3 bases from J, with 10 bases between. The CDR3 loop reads CASSLSGGPNEKLFF. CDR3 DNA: TGCGCCAGCAGCTTGTCGGGGGGCCCTAATGAAAAACTGTTTTTT.

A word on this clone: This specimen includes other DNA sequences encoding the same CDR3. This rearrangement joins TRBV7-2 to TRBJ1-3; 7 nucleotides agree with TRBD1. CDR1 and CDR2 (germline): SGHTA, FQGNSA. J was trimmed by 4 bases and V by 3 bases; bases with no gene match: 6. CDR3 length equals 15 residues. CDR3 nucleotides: TGTGCCAGCAGCTTCGACAGGGCGAAAGGAAACACCATATATTTT. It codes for CASSFDRAKGNTIYF.

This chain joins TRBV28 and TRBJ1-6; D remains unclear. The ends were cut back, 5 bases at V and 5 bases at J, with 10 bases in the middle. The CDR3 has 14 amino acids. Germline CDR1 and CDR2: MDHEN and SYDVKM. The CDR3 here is CASSPFTDNSPLHF. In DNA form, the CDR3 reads TGTGCCAGCAGTCCTTTTACGGATAATTCACCCCTCCACTTT. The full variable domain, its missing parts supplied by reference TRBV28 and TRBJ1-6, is DVKVTQSSRYLVKRTGEKVFLECVQDMDHENMFWYRQDPGLGLRLIYFSYDVKMKEKGDIPEGYSVSREKKERFSLILESASTNQTSMYLCASSPFTDNSPLHFGNGTRLTVT.

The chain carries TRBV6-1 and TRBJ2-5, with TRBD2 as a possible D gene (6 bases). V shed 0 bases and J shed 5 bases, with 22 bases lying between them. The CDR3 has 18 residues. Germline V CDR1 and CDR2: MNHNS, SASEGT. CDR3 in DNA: TGTGCCAGCAGTGAAGCCAGGGCGGGAACATTCCACAGGGAGACCCAGTACTTC. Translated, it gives CASSEARAGTFHRETQYF.

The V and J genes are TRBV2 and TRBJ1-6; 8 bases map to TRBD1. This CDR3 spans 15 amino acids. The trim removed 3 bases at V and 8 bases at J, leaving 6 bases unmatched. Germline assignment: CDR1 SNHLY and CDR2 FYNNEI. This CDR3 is CASSETGVRYSPLHF. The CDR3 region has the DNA TGTGCCAGCAGTGAGACAGGGGTTCGATATTCACCCCTCCACTTT. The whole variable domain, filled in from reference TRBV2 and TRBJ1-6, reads EPEVTQTPSHQVTQMGQEVILRCVPISNHLYFYWYRQILGQKVEFLVSFYNNEISEKSEIFDDQFSVERPDGSNFTLKIRSTKLEDSAMYFCASSETGVRYSPLHFGNGTRLTVT.

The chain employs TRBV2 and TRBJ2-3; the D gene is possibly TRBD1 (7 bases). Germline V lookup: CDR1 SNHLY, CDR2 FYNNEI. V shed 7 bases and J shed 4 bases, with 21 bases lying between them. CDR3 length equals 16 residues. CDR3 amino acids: CASNRGGQGVADTQYF. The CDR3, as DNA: TGTGCCAGCAACCGAGGAGGGCAGGGGGTAGCAGATACGCAGTATTTT.

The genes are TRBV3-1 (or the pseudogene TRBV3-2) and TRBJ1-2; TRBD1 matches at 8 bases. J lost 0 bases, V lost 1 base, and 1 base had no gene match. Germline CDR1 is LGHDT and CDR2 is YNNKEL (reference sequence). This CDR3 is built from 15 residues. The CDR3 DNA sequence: TGTGCCAGCAGCCAAGGACAGGGGCCTAACTATGGCTACACCTTC. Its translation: CASSQGQGPNYGYTF.